This TCR beta chain was sequenced in a study of blood T cell repertoires in COVID-19. Study details: Collection of acute and convalescent COVID-19 samples took place in the United States, Italy and Spain.

Trimming removed 6 bases at V and 3 bases at J, with 21 bases between. The length of the CDR3 is 16 residues. Germline V gene data show CDR1 as SGHVS and CDR2 as FQNEAQ. The table came from immunoSEQ multiplex PCR; TCRdb's copy has only in-frame clones and leaves some out. The sample lists around 60,000 clones, 70% to 90% occurring once. V gene TRBV7-8 combines with J gene TRBJ2-7; TRBD2 is a possible D gene (5 bases). This receptor was obtained from an older woman with active COVID-19. Sequencing used peripheral blood. CDR3 DNA sequence: TGTGCCAGCAGGCCGCGAGGGAGCAACCAAGACTACGAGCAGTACTTC. This codes for CASRPRGSNQDYEQYF.